These 6 T cell receptor beta chains came from one sample sequenced in a study of control samples from healthy donors and cancer patients. The assay was immunoSEQ multiplex PCR, and TCRdb's table has in-frame clones only and misses some. Counted here are 140,000 to 150,000 clones, 93% occurring once; the ten biggest clones make up 5% to 7%. The sample taken for sequencing was blood. These receptors were taken from a young man in good health.

This clone was found once. This chain connects TRBV9 to TRBJ1-1; tentative D call: TRBD1 (6 bases). The CDR3 totals 13 residues. Trimming cost V 1 base and J 5 bases, with 9 bases left between them. The germline CDR1 and CDR2 sequences are SGDLS and YYNGEE. The CDR3 DNA sequence: TGTGCCAGCAGCGTACAGGGACATACTGAAGCTTTCTTT. The encoded protein is CASSVQGHTEAFF.

The J gene is TRBJ1-5, the V gene TRBV19; 7 positions agree with TRBD1. The CDR3 has 13 amino acids. The trim removed 8 bases at V and 6 bases at J, leaving 7 bases unmatched. Germline V lookup: CDR1 LNHDA, CDR2 SQIVND (reference sequence). As DNA, the CDR3 is TGTGCCAGTTCGTACGACAGGGCTCAGCCCCAGCATTTT. Its protein is CASSYDRAQPQHF.

This rearrangement joins TRBV10-3 to TRBJ1-5; D not certain. The germline V and J ends were trimmed by 4 bases and 0 bases, with 4 bases remaining between them. The CDR3 is made up of 13 amino acids. CDR1 is ENHRY, CDR2 SYGVKD, per germline. Here the CDR3 reads CAISADSNQPQHF. Written as DNA, the CDR3 is TGTGCCATCAGTGCGGATAGCAATCAGCCCCAGCATTTT.

This chain links TRBV7-9 with TRBJ1-1, with 7 bases aligning to TRBD1. Trimming removed 0 bases from V and 5 bases from J; junction bases left unmatched: 12. Per germline, CDR1 SEHNR and CDR2 FQNEAQ (reference sequence). The CDR3 covers 17 residues. The CDR3 sequence: CASSLAIETGVETEAFF. CDR3 coding DNA: TGTGCCAGCAGCTTAGCCATAGAAACAGGGGTAGAGACTGAAGCTTTCTTT. Full variable domain (rest looked up from reference TRBV7-9 and TRBJ1-1): DTGVSQNPRHKITKRGQNVTFRCDPISEHNRLYWYRQTLGQGPEFLTYFQNEAQLEKSRLLSDRFSAERPKGSFSTLEIQRTEQGDSAMYLCASSLAIETGVETEAFFGQGTRLTVV.

The chain joins TRBV9 to TRBJ2-3; D remains ambiguous. Deletions cut 0 bases from V and 4 bases from J, with 6 bases between. The CDR3 contains 13 residues. The germline CDR1 and CDR2 sequences are SGDLS and YYNGEE. As DNA, the CDR3 is TGTGCCAGCAGCGTAGTGTGGTCAGATACGCAGTATTTT. As protein: CASSVVWSDTQYF.

The CDR3 is CASSIQGQGTEQYF. In DNA form, the CDR3 reads TGTGCCAGTAGTATTCAAGGACAGGGTACCGAGCAGTACTTC. The V call is TRBV19, the J call TRBJ2-7; TRBD1 matches 8 bases. V was pared by 3 bases and J by 6 bases, with 7 bases of the junction left unmatched. The CDR3 is made up of 14 amino acids. The germline V gene has CDR1 LNHDA and CDR2 SQIVND (reference sequence).